These 32 T cell receptor beta chains share one sample of origin, sequenced in a study of blood T cell repertoires in COVID-19 (dated by TCRdb to the early 2020s). Libraries were made using the immunoSEQ multiplex PCR assay. TCRdb holds this immuneACCESS table with in-frame rearrangements only. Some clones are missing; in checked studies, unresolved V genes explain under half, and the rest has no known cause. The table for this sample lists nearly 300,000 clones; approximately 89% of them were counted only once. Approximately 2.9% of the sample rests with the top ten. The source material was PBMCs or T cells enriched from blood (not recorded which). The receptors stem from a woman aged 50 to 60 who had been exposed to COVID-19.

The chain is built from TRBV25-1 and TRBJ1-4; D gene unclear. This CDR3 region has 15 residues. With 6 bases removed from V and 8 bases from J, the gap between germline ends came to 19 bases. The V gene's germline CDR1 is MGHDK and CDR2 SYGVNS. CDR3 nucleotides: TGTGCCAGCAGCCTCGTTCGAGGCGCCGCGGAAAAACTGTTTTTT. Residues: CASSLVRGAAEKLFF. The complete variable domain, with remaining parts taken from reference TRBV25-1 and TRBJ1-4, reads EADIYQTPRYLVIGTGKKITLECSQTMGHDKMYWYQQDPGMELHLIHYSYGVNSTEKGDLSSESTVSRIRTEHFPLTLESARPSHTSQYLCASSLVRGAAEKLFFGSGTQLSVL.

The chain uses TRBV24-1 and TRBJ2-3; TRBD1 aligns across 9 bases. CDR1 and CDR2 from the germline V gene are KGHDR and SFDVKD. The CDR3 contains 15 residues. V lost 6 bases to trimming and J lost 1 base; unmatched junction nucleotides: 4. This CDR3 is CATSRTGEGTDTQYF. The CDR3 DNA reads as TGTGCCACCAGTCGGACAGGGGAAGGCACAGATACGCAGTATTTT.

The chain employs TRBV5-8 and TRBJ2-2; weak D call: TRBD1 (6 bases). The V gene lost 0 bases and the J gene lost 0 bases, with 6 bases spanning the gap. CDR1 and CDR2 (germline): SGHTS, YDEGEE. The CDR3 consists of 15 residues. The CDR3 loop is CASSLEGANTGELFF. CDR3 bases: TGTGCCAGCAGCTTGGAGGGGGCGAACACCGGGGAGCTGTTTTTT.

This clone was seen once. The CDR3 DNA reads as TGTGCCAGCAGCTTAACAGGACGTGAGCAGTTCTTC. It translates to CASSLTGREQFF. The chain uses TRBV7-9 and TRBJ2-1; perhaps TRBD1 as D (5 bases). Germline V gene data show CDR1 as SEHNR and CDR2 as FQNEAQ (reference sequence). This CDR3 has 12 amino acids. Deletions cut 2 bases from V and 9 bases from J, with 8 bases between.

The chain carries TRBV19 and TRBJ2-5; TRBD2 is a possible D gene (7 bases). V lost 3 bases and J lost 2, with 13 bases in between. The V gene's germline CDR1 is LNHDA and CDR2 SQIVND (reference sequence). CDR3 length equals 15 residues. The CDR3 DNA is TGTGCCAGTAGTATTTCCGAGGGGGGGCAAGAGACCCAGTACTTC. It is translated as CASSISEGGQETQYF.

CDR3 bases: TGTGCCAGCAGCGGACAGGACAGCCAATATGGCTACACCTTC. Its translation is CASSGQDSQYGYTF. The chain employs TRBV11-2 and TRBJ1-2, with 7 bases aligning to TRBD1. The V and J ends lost 5 bases and 5 bases, in that order; junction bases with no gene match: 8. This CDR3 has 14 residues. From germline, CDR1 is SGHAT and CDR2 FQNNGV.

This clone has a single count. This sequence joins TRBV3-1 (or the pseudogene TRBV3-2) and TRBJ1-2, with D possibly TRBD1 on 6 matching bases. This CDR3 region has 13 residues. Trimming shortened V by 1 base and J by 10 bases, and 13 bases separated the two germline ends. The V gene's germline CDR1 is LGHDT and CDR2 YNNKEL (reference sequence). The CDR3 coding sequence is TGTGCCAGCAGCCAAGGGGGACAAGGAAACTACACCTTC. Translated, it gives CASSQGGQGNYTF.

J is TRBJ1-2 and V is TRBV29-1; possible D gene TRBD1, 5 bases. This CDR3 region has 14 residues. Trimming stripped 3 bases from V and 6 bases from J, with 17 bases between. From germline, CDR1 is SQVTM and CDR2 ANQGSEA. The CDR3 protein is CSVDGQGWYDGYTF. CDR3 nucleotide sequence: TGCAGCGTTGATGGGCAGGGTTGGTATGATGGCTACACCTTC.

V usage is TRBV5-1 and J usage is TRBJ2-5, with 13 bases fitting TRBD2. CDR1 and CDR2 from the germline V gene are SGHRS and YFSETQ. The CDR3 length is 17 residues. After removal of 1 base from V and 5 bases from J, the junction contained 8 bases not matched to a gene. CDR3 in DNA: TGCGCCAGCAGCTTGTCTACAACGACTAGCGGGGGGGAGACCCAGTACTTC. It yields the protein CASSLSTTTSGGETQYF.

The V call is TRBV3-1 (or the pseudogene TRBV3-2), the J call TRBJ1-1; TRBD1 might be the D (6 bases). Germline lookup yields CDR1 LGHDT and CDR2 YNNKEL (reference sequence). This CDR3 has 16 amino acids. V was cut by 6 bases and J by 2 bases, with 19 bases left in between. The CDR3 reads CASSRRGQLTNTEAFF. The CDR3 DNA reads as TGTGCCAGCAGTCGGAGAGGACAGTTAACCAACACTGAAGCTTTCTTT.

The chain uses TRBV2 and TRBJ2-7; maybe TRBD1 (6 bases). This CDR3 is built from 14 residues. V was clipped by 6 bases and J by 5 bases, with 17 bases between them. Germline lookup yields CDR1 SNHLY and CDR2 FYNNEI. The chain's CDR3 is CASSKQGLKDEQYF. The CDR3 DNA is TGTGCCAGCAGCAAACAGGGTCTTAAGGACGAGCAGTACTTC.

This chain connects TRBV9 to TRBJ2-1, with D perhaps TRBD2 (5 bases). Germline CDR1 and CDR2: SGDLS and YYNGEE. The V and J ends lost 3 bases and 3 bases respectively, with 7 bases between them. This CDR3 region has 13 residues. CDR3: CASSGRDYNEQFF. CDR3 nucleotide sequence: TGTGCCAGCAGCGGCCGGGACTACAATGAGCAGTTCTTC.

The chain links TRBV4-1 to TRBJ2-7, with 10 bases aligning to TRBD2. The CDR3 runs to 19 residues. The V segment lost 2 bases and the J segment 3 bases; nucleotides outside the gene matches: 16. Looked up from germline, CDR1 is MGHRA and CDR2 is YSYEKL. Written as DNA, the CDR3 is TGCGCCAGCAGCCAAAACCTGGGGCTAGCGGGGGATTTAGGCTACGAGCAGTACTTC. This encodes CASSQNLGLAGDLGYEQYF.

The chain recombines TRBV30 with TRBJ1-2; D unclear. The CDR3 covers 12 residues. The V and J ends lost 7 bases and 7 bases respectively, with 16 bases between them. The germline gives CDR1 GTSNPN, CDR2 SVGIG (reference sequence). This CDR3 reads CASVRGPAGYTF. The CDR3 bases are TGTGCCTCCGTCCGCGGCCCGGCTGGCTACACCTTC.

CDR3 sequence reads: CASAGTGTYEQYF. CDR3 nucleotides: TGTGCCAGTGCCGGGACAGGGACCTACGAGCAGTACTTC. The genes are TRBV19 and TRBJ2-7; 9 nucleotides line up with TRBD1. The ends lost 8 bases at V and 2 bases at J; junction bases unmatched: 4. The CDR3 is 13 residues long. Germline CDR1 LNHDA, CDR2 SQIVND (reference sequence). Full variable domain (rest looked up from reference TRBV19 and TRBJ2-7): DGGITQSPKYLFRKEGQNVTLSCEQNLNHDAMYWYRQDPGQGLRLIYYSQIVNDFQKGDIAEGYSVSREKKESFPLTVTSAQKNPTAFYLCASAGTGTYEQYFGPGTRLTVT.

The chain carries TRBV5-1 and TRBJ2-3; 8 nucleotides match TRBD2. CDR1 is SGHRS, CDR2 YFSETQ, per germline. The CDR3 has 14 residues. Unmatched junction bases numbered 8, after V lost 5 bases and J lost 6 bases. The CDR3 DNA reads as TGCGCCAGCAGTGGGAGCGGGGGACGGGATACGCAGTATTTT. Translation gives CASSGSGGRDTQYF.

Only a few counts were recorded for this clone. Other DNA sequences of this sample code for an identical CDR3. This chain joins TRBV5-1 and TRBJ2-3; 8 positions agree with TRBD2. V shed 0 bases and J 2 bases; nucleotides not matched to a gene: 2. The length of the CDR3 is 15 residues. CDR1 and CDR2 from the germline V gene are SGHRS and YFSETQ. CDR3 loop: CASSLAGGTTDTQYF. The CDR3 DNA reads TGCGCCAGCAGCTTGGCGGGGGGGACCACAGATACGCAGTATTTT.

The genes are TRBV6-5 and TRBJ1-5; possibly TRBD1 for D (6 bases). CDR3 length: 15 residues. Germline values: CDR1 MNHEY, CDR2 SVGAGI. Trimming removed 6 bases at V and 3 bases at J, with 15 bases between. The CDR3 protein is CASRGGGDLNQPQHF. The DNA for the CDR3 is TGTGCCAGCAGGGGAGGGGGTGACCTCAATCAGCCCCAGCATTTT.

The V and J genes are TRBV11-3 and TRBJ1-2; tentative D call: TRBD1 (5 bases). V lost 2 bases and J 6 bases, leaving 13 bases between the germline ends. Germline CDR1 is SGHNT and CDR2 is YENEEA. The CDR3 is 14 amino acids. In DNA form, the CDR3 reads TGTGCCAGCAGCTTATGGGGCAGGGTCGATGGCTACACCTTC. Protein: CASSLWGRVDGYTF. The full variable domain, with the rest looked up from reference TRBV11-3 and TRBJ1-2, is EAGVVQSPRYKIIEKKQPVAFWCNPISGHNTLYWYLQNLGQGPELLIRYENEEAVDDSQLPKDRFSAERLKGVDSTLKIQPAELGDSAVYLCASSLWGRVDGYTFGSGTRLTVV.

The rearrangement joins TRBV10-1 to TRBJ1-5; 9 bases are shared with TRBD1. This CDR3 spans 18 amino acids. With V trimmed by 6 bases and J by 0 bases, 12 bases remained unmatched. Germline V gene sequence: CDR1 WNHNN, CDR2 SYGVQD (reference sequence). CDR3 nucleotide sequence: TGCGCCAGCAGGGACCCCCCCGGGACAGGGAGTAGCAATCAGCCCCAGCATTTT. Amino acids: CASRDPPGTGSSNQPQHF.

This sequence joins TRBV7-8 and TRBJ2-2; 9 positions match TRBD2. The length of the CDR3 is 17 residues. J was trimmed by 6 bases and V by 3 bases; bases with no gene match: 11. Germline lookup yields CDR1 SGHVS and CDR2 FQNEAQ. CDR3: CASSFGLAGVLAGELFF. As DNA, the CDR3 is TGTGCCAGCAGCTTCGGGTTAGCGGGGGTCTTGGCCGGGGAGCTGTTTTTT.

The V gene is TRBV7-2, the J gene TRBJ2-7, with 12 nucleotides matching TRBD2. The ends lost 5 bases at V and 3 bases at J; junction bases unmatched: 5. Germline V gene lookup returns CDR1 SGHTA and CDR2 FQGNSA. CDR3 length: 15 residues. For the CDR3, the DNA is TGTGCCAGCAGCCGGACTAGCGGGGTCCTCTACGAGCAGTACTTC. As protein: CASSRTSGVLYEQYF. Combining the CDR3 with reference TRBV7-2 and TRBJ2-7 gives the whole variable domain GAGVSQSPSNKVTEKGKDVELRCDPISGHTALYWYRQSLGQGLEFLIYFQGNSAPDKSGLPSDRFSAERTGGSVSTLTIQRTQQEDSAVYLCASSRTSGVLYEQYFGPGTRLTVT.

This clone was detected only once. J is TRBJ2-5 and V is TRBV11-2; a weak D match, TRBD2 (5 bases). This CDR3 region has 14 residues. Between the trimmed V and J ends, which lost 1 base and 5 bases, there was a span of 11 bases. Germline CDR1 is SGHAT and CDR2 is FQNNGV. The CDR3 sequence: CASSLAGFGETQYF. For the CDR3, the DNA is TGTGCCAGCAGCTTAGCGGGATTCGGGGAGACCCAGTACTTC. The full variable domain, its missing parts supplied by reference TRBV11-2 and TRBJ2-5, is EAGVAQSPRYKIIEKRQSVAFWCNPISGHATLYWYQQILGQGPKLLIQFQNNGVVDDSQLPKDRFSAERLKGVDSTLKIQPAKLEDSAVYLCASSLAGFGETQYFGPGTRLLVL.

The rearrangement joins TRBV6-1 to TRBJ1-5; D not resolved. CDR1 MNHNS and CDR2 SASEGT come from the germline V gene. The CDR3 runs to 16 residues. Trimming took 4 bases from V and 0 from J, leaving 13 bases between them. The CDR3 reads CASSVPGFYSNQPQHF. CDR3 sequence (DNA): TGTGCCAGCAGTGTACCGGGGTTTTATAGCAATCAGCCCCAGCATTTT.

This chain uses TRBV25-1 with TRBJ1-1, with a possible D match to TRBD1 (6 bases). Trimming took 9 bases from V and 1 from J, leaving 15 bases between them. Per the germline V gene, CDR1 is MGHDK and CDR2 is SYGVNS. This CDR3 is 14 amino acids long. CDR3 in DNA: TGTGCCAGTACCCCGGGACACAGGAACACTGAAGCTTTCTTT. This encodes CASTPGHRNTEAFF.

The gene calls are TRBV28 and TRBJ2-7, with D possibly matching TRBD1 (7 bases). Between the trimmed V and J ends, which lost 5 bases and 3 bases, there was a span of 11 bases. The germline V gene encodes CDR1 MDHEN and CDR2 SYDVKM. The CDR3 runs 13 residues. The CDR3: CASSPGGIYEQYF. The CDR3 DNA reads as TGTGCCAGCAGTCCAGGGGGGATCTACGAGCAGTACTTC.

This clone was observed once. The chain is built from TRBV30 and TRBJ1-2; 7 nucleotides line up with TRBD1. Germline CDR1 GTSNPN, CDR2 SVGIG (reference sequence). Trimming took 7 bases from V and 8 from J; bases not matched to a gene: 10. The CDR3 is made up of 12 amino acids. CDR3 in DNA: TGTGCCTTGAAAGGGGGCAAGGGAGGCTACACCTTC. Its translation is CALKGGKGGYTF.

This sequence joins TRBV9 and TRBJ2-1, with 12 nucleotides matching TRBD2. The CDR3 consists of 18 residues. Germline trimming cut 0 bases from V and 3 bases from J; bases unmatched to any gene: 7. Germline CDR1 SGDLS, CDR2 YYNGEE. The CDR3 DNA is TGTGCCAGCAGCGTAGCTGAAGGACTAGCGGGGATCTACAATGAGCAGTTCTTC. Protein sequence: CASSVAEGLAGIYNEQFF.

This chain connects TRBV6-5 to TRBJ1-6; D remains unclear. V shed 8 bases and J shed 8 bases, with 19 bases lying between them. Per the germline V gene, CDR1 is MNHEY and CDR2 is SVGAGI. The CDR3 has 15 amino acids. CDR3 sequence: CASGWVGSPDSPLHF. DNA of the CDR3: TGTGCCAGCGGCTGGGTGGGGAGTCCGGATTCACCCCTCCACTTT.

The chain employs TRBV19 and TRBJ2-2, with TRBD2 matching 10 bases. Per germline, CDR1 LNHDA and CDR2 SQIVND (reference sequence). The CDR3 is 16 residues long. Germline trimming cut 5 bases from V and 4 bases from J; bases unmatched to any gene: 7. The CDR3 reads CASSSLAGVGTGELFF. The CDR3, as DNA: TGTGCCAGTAGTTCTCTAGCGGGGGTCGGCACCGGGGAGCTGTTTTTT.

The rearrangement uses TRBV27 and TRBJ1-2; TRBD1 is a possible D gene (6 bases). The CDR3 extends over 16 amino acids. The V end was cut by 3 bases, the J end by 0 bases, with 14 bases between. The V gene's germline CDR1 is MNHEY and CDR2 SMNVEV (reference sequence). Here the CDR3 reads CASSFSGKGANYGYTF. The CDR3, as DNA: TGTGCCAGCAGTTTCTCGGGGAAGGGGGCTAACTATGGCTACACCTTC.

The chain links TRBV9 to TRBJ2-5, with 15 bases matching TRBD2. From germline, CDR1 is SGDLS and CDR2 YYNGEE. The CDR3 is made up of 17 amino acids. The junction had 1 base not matched to a gene; V was cut back by 0 bases and J by 1 base. This CDR3 is CASSVGTSGGAQETQYF. CDR3 sequence (DNA): TGTGCCAGCAGCGTAGGGACTAGCGGGGGGGCCCAAGAGACCCAGTACTTC. The full variable domain, completed using reference TRBV9 and TRBJ2-5, is DSGVTQTPKHLITATGQRVTLRCSPRSGDLSVYWYQQSLDQGLQFLIQYYNGEERAKGNILERFSAQQFPDLHSELNLSSLELGDSALYFCASSVGTSGGAQETQYFGPGTRLLVL.